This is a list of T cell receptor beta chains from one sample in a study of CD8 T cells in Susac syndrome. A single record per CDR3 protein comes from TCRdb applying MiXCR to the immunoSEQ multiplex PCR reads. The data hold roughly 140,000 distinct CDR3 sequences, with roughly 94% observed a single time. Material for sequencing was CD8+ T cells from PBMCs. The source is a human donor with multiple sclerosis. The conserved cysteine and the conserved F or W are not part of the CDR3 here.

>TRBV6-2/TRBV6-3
ASSYWGQGYEQY
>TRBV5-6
ASSLALREQY
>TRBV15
ATSRAPNYGYT
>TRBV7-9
ASSFQGRLRNEQF
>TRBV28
ASTTLGGRTDTQY
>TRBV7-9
ASSGGQIYEQY
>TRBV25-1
ATGPGQRQETQY
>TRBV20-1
SAPRYDTGELF
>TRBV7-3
ASSLSGGSAKNIQY
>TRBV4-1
ASSQDRDTQY
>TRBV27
ASSPSLTDTQY
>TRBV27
ASRNRDLGRETQY
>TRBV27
ASSLSAQGARYNEQF
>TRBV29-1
SVRQGDQPQH
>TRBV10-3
AISESEAGRPNSPLH
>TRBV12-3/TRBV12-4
ASSLGINYGYT
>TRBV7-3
ASSDSVGSGANVLT
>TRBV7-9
ASSLSYQPQH
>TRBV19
ASRDRPNTGELF
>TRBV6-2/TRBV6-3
ASSPALTEAF
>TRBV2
ASGGGWNGYT
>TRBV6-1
ASSGDYYNEQF
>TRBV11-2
ASSVAFGSYEQY
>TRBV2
ASQVVNNSPLH
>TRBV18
ASSPGKSWNSPLH
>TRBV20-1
SADSGTGGNYGYT
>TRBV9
ASSVGGGPPPETQY
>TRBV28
ASSLRVNNEQF
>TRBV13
ASSVGGQPQH
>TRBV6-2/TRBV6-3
AAGQVKYEQY
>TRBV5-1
ASSLAIGRGDYNEQF
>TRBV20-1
SARELLRYDNEQF
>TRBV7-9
ASSLFPGRTSSYEQY
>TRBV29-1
SVERRRGSYNEQF
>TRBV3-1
ASSQDPGVVYEQY
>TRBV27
ASSSLQGGYSNQPQH
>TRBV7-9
ASSPPRQGWVEQY
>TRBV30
AWSWVGTEEY
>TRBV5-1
ASSLVTGAAWTLLNTEAF
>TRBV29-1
SVLVPGQGGYGYT
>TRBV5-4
ASSSGRGPDEQY
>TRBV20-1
SASIPRRDYEQY
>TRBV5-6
ASSFRTSNQPQH
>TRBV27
ASSPRTSGGVAEQF
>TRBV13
ASSRPGDRGIAIRNEQF
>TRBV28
ASSLYRAGQY
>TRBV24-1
ATSDLGYGA
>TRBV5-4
ASTDPPVDRNEQF
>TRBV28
ASRPGQILEAF
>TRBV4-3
ASSQYEGGHTEAF
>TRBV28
ASSPLPGQGGEKLF
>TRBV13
ASSRSPTSGEYTQY
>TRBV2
ASRDRGYSRQTNYGYT
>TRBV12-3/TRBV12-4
ASSLGTGVSEQF
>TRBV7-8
ASTYGTPDYEQY
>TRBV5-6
ASSPPGLGPHNEQF
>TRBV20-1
SANSGARTNTEAF
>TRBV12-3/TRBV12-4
ASSPRDYEQY
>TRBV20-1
SARDSGQEGQPQH
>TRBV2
ASSDSGASPLH